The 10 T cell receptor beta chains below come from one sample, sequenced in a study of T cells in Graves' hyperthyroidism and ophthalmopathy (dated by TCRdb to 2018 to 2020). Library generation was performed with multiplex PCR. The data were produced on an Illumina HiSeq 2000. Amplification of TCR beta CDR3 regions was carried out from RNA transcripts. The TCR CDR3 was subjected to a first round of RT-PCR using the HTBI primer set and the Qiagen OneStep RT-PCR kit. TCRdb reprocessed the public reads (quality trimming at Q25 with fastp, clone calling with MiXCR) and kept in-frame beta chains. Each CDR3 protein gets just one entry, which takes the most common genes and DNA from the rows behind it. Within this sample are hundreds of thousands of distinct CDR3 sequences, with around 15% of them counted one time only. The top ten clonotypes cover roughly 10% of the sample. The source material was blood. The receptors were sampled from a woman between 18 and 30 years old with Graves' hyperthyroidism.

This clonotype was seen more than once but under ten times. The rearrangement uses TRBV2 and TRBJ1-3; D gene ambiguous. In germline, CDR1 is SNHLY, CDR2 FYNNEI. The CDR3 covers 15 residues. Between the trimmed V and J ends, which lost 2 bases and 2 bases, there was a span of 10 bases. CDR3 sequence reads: CASSESGLTGNTIYF. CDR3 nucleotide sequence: TGTGCCAGCAGTGAATCAGGTTTGACTGGAAACACCATATATTTT.

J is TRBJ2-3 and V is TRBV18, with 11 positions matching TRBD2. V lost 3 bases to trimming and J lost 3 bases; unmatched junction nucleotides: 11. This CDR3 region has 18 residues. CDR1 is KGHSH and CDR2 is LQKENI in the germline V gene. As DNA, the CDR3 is TGTGCCAGCTCACCTCCCCTAGCGGGAGGATCAGGAACAGATACGCAGTATTTT. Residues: CASSPPLAGGSGTDTQYF. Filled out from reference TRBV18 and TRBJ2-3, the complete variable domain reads NAGVMQNPRHLVRRRGQEARLRCSPMKGHSHVYWYRQLPEEGLKFMVYLQKENIIDESGMPKERFSAEFPKEGPSILRIQQVVRGDSAAYFCASSPPLAGGSGTDTQYFGPGTRLTVL.

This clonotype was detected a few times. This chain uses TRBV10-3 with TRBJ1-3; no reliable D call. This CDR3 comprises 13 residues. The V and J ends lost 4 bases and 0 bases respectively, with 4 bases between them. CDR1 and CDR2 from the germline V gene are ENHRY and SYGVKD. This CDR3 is CAISGRSGNTIYF. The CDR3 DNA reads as TGTGCCATCAGTGGCCGCTCTGGAAACACCATATATTTT.

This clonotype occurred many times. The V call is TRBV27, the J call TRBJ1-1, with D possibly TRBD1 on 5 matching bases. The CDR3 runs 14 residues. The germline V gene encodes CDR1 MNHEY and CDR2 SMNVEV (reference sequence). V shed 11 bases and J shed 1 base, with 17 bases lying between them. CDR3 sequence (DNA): TGTGCCTCCCAGGTGGGGCTTCCGAACACTGAAGCTTTCTTT. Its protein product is CASQVGLPNTEAFF.

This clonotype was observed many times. Written as DNA, the CDR3 is TGTGCCAGCAGCTCCAGGGGGGGCACTGAAGCTTTCTTT. Translated: CASSSRGGTEAFF. V gene TRBV7-3 combines with J gene TRBJ1-1, with 7 bases aligning to TRBD1. The CDR3 sequence is 13 residues long. The germline V gene encodes CDR1 SGHTA and CDR2 FQGTGA. Germline trimming cut 4 bases from V and 4 bases from J; bases unmatched to any gene: 3.

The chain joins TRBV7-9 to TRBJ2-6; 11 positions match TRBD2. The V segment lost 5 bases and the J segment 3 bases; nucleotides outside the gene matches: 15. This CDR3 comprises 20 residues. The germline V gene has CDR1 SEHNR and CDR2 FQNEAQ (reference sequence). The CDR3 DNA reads TGTGCCAGCAGCCCCCCCCCCGCTAGCGGGAGGTTGGGTGGGGCCAACGTCCTGACTTTC. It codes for CASSPPPASGRLGGANVLTF.

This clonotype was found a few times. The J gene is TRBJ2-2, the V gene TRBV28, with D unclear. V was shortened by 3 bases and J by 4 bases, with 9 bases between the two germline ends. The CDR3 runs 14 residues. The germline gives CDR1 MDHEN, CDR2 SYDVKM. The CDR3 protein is CASSFYGLTGELFF. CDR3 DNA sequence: TGTGCCAGCAGTTTTTACGGGCTCACCGGGGAGCTGTTTTTT.

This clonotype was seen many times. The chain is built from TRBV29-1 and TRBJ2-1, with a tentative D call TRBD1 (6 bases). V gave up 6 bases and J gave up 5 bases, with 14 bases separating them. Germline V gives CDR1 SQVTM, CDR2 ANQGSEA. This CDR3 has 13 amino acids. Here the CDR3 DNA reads TGCAGCGTCGATTCAGGGGCTCACAATGAGCAGTTCTTC. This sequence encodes CSVDSGAHNEQFF.

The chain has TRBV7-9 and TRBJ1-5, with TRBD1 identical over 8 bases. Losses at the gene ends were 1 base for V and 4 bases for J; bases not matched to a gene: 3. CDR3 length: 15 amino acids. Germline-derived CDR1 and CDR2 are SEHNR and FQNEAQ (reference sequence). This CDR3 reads CASSLGTGMNQPQHF. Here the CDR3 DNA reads TGTGCCAGCAGCTTAGGGACAGGGATGAATCAGCCCCAGCATTTT.

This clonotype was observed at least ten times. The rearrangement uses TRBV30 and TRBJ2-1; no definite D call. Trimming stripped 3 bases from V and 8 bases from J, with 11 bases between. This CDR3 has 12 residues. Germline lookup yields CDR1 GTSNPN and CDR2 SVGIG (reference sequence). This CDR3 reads CAWRLKVHEQFF. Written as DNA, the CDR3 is TGTGCCTGGAGGCTTAAGGTACATGAGCAGTTCTTC.